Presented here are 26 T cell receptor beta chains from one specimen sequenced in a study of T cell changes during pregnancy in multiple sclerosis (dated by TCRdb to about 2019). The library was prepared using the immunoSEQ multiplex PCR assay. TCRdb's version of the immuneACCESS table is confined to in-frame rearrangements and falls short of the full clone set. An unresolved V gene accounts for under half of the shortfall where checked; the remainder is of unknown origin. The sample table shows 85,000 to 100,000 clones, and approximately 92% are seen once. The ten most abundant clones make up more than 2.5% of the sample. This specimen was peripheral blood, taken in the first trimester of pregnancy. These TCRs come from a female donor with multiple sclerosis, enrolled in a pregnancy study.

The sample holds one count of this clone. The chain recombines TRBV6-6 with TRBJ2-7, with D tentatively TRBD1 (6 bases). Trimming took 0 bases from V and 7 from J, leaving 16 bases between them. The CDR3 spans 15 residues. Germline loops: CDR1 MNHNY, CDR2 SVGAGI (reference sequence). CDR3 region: CASSYSLDRLWEQYF. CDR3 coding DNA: TGTGCCAGCAGTTACTCCCTGGACAGACTTTGGGAGCAGTACTTC.

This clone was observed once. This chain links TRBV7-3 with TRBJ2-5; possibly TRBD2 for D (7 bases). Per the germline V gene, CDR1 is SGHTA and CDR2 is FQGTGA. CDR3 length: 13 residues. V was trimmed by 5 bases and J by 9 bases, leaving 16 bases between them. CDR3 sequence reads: CASSPIGGEAQYF. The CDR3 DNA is TGTGCCAGCAGCCCTATAGGGGGGGAGGCCCAGTACTTC.

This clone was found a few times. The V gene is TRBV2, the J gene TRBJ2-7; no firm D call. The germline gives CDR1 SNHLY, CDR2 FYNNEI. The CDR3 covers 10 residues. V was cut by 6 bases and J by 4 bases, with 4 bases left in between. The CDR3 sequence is CASRAYEQYF. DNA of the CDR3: TGTGCCAGCAGGGCTTACGAGCAGTACTTC.

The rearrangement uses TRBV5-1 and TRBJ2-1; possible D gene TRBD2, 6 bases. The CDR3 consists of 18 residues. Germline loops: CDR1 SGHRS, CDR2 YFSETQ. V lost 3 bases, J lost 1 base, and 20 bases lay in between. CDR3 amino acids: CASSSKGSEGTSYNEQFF. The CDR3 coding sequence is TGCGCCAGCAGCTCGAAAGGATCGGAGGGCACATCCTACAATGAGCAGTTCTTC.

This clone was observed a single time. The CDR3 DNA is TGTGCCAGTAGTATAGTTCCAGGTATGAACACTGAAGCTTTCTTT. It translates to CASSIVPGMNTEAFF. The chain carries TRBV19 and TRBJ1-1; D not resolved. This CDR3 has 15 amino acids. Germline CDR1 is LNHDA and CDR2 is SQIVND (reference sequence). The V gene lost 1 base and the J gene lost 0 bases, with 9 bases spanning the gap. The full variable domain, with the rest looked up from reference TRBV19 and TRBJ1-1, is DGGITQSPKYLFRKEGQNVTLSCEQNLNHDAMYWYRQDPGQGLRLIYYSQIVNDFQKGDIAEGYSVSREKKESFPLTVTSAQKNPTAFYLCASSIVPGMNTEAFFGQGTRLTVV.

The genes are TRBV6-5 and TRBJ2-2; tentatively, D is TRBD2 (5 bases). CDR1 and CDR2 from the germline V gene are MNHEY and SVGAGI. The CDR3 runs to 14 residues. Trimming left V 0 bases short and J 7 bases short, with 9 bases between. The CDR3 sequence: CASSYSERIGELFF. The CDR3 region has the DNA TGTGCCAGCAGTTACTCGGAGCGGATCGGGGAGCTGTTTTTT.

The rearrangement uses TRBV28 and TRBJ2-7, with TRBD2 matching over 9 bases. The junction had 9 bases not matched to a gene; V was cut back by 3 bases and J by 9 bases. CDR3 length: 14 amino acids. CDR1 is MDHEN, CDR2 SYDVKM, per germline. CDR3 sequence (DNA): TGTGCCAGCAGTTTTCCGGGACTAGCATTCGGGCAGTACTTC. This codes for CASSFPGLAFGQYF.

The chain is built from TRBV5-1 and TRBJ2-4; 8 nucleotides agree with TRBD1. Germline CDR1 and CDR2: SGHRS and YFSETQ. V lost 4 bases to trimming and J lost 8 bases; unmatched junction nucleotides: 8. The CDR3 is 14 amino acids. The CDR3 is CASSPRTGLDIQYF. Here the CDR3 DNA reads TGCGCCAGCAGCCCCAGGACAGGGTTGGACATTCAGTACTTC. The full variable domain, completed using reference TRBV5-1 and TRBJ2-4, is KAGVTQTPRYLIKTRGQQVTLSCSPISGHRSVSWYQQTPGQGLQFLFEYFSETQRNKGNFPGRFSGRQFSNSRSEMNVSTLELGDSALYLCASSPRTGLDIQYFGAGTRLSVL.

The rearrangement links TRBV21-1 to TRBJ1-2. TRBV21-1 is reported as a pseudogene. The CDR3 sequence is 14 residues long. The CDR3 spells CASSSRVRTTGYTF. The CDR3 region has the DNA TGTGCCAGCAGCTCAAGGGTTAGGACTACGGGCTACACCTTC.

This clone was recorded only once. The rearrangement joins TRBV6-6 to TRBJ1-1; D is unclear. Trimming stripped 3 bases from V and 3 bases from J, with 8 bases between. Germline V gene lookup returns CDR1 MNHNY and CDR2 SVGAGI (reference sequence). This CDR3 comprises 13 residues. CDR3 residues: CASSYYRDTEAFF. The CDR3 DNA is TGTGCCAGCAGTTATTATCGGGACACTGAAGCTTTCTTT.

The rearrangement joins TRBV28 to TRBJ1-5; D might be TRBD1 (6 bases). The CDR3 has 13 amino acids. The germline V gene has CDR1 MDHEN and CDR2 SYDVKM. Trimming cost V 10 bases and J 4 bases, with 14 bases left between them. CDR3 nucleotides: TGTGCCACCCTCTTGAGGGGGAATCAGCCCCAGCATTTT. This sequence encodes CATLLRGNQPQHF.

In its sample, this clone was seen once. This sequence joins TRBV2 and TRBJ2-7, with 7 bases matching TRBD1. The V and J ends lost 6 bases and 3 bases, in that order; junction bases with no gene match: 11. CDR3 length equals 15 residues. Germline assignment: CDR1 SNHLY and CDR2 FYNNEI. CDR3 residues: CASSAATGVYYEQYF. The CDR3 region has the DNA TGTGCCAGCAGCGCAGCTACAGGGGTTTACTACGAGCAGTACTTC.

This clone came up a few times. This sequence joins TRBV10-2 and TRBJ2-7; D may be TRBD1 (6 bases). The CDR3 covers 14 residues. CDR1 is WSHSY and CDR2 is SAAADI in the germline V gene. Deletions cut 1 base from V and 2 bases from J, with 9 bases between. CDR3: CASSEWGLTYEQYF. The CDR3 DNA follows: TGCGCCAGCAGTGAGTGGGGGCTAACCTACGAGCAGTACTTC.

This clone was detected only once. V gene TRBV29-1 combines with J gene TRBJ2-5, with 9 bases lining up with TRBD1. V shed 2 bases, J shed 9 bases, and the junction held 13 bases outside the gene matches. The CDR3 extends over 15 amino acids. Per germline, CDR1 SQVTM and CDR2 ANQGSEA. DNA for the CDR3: TGCAGCGTTGAATGGGGACAGGGTTCCGGAATGCCCCAGTACTTC. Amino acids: CSVEWGQGSGMPQYF. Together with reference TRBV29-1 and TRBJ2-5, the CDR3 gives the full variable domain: SAVISQKPSRDICQRGTSLTIQCQVDSQVTMMFWYRQQPGQSLTLIATANQGSEATYESGFVIDKFPISRPNLTFSTLTVSNMSPEDSSIYLCSVEWGQGSGMPQYFGPGTRLLVL.

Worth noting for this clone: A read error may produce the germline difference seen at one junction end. DNA for the CDR3: TGTGCCAGTAGTGCGACTTTCAACAATGAAGCTTTCTTT. Its protein product is CASSATFNNEAFF. This chain uses TRBV19 with TRBJ1-1; D not resolved. CDR3 size: 13 residues. Looked up from germline, CDR1 is LNHDA and CDR2 is SQIVND (reference sequence).

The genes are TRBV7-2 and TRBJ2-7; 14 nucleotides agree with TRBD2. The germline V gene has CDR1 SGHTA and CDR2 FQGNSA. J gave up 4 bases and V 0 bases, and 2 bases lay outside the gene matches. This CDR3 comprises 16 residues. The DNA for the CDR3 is TGTGCCAGCAGCTTAGCGGGGACTAGCGGGAGTTACGAGCAGTACTTC. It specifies CASSLAGTSGSYEQYF.

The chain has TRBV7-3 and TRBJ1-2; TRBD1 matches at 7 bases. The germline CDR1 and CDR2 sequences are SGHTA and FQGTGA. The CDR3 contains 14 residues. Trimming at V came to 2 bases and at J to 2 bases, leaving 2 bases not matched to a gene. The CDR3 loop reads CASSLPDRNYGYTF. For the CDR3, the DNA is TGTGCCAGCAGCTTACCGGACAGGAACTATGGCTACACCTTC.

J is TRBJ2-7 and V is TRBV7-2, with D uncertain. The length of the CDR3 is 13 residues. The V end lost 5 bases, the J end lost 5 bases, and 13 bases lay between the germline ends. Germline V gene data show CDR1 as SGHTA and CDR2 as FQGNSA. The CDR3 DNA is TGTGCCAGCAGCCCCCCCTCCAGTGACGAGCAGTACTTC. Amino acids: CASSPPSSDEQYF.

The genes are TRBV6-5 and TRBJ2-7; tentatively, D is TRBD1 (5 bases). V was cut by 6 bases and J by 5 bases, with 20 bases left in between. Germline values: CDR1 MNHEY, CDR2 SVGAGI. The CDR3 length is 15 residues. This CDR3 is CASSRYQGLGNEQYF. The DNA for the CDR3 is TGTGCCAGCAGCCGGTACCAGGGTTTAGGAAACGAGCAGTACTTC.

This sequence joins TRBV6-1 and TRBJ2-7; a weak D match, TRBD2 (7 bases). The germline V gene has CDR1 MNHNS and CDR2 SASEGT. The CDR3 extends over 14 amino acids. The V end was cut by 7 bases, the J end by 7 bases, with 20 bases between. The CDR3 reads CASTQRGRAWEQYF. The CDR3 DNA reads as TGTGCCAGCACCCAGAGGGGGAGGGCGTGGGAGCAGTACTTC.

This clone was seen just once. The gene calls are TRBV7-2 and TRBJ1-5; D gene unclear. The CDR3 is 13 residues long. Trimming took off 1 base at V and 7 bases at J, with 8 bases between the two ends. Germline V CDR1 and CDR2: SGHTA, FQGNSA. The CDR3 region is CASSLDHSQPQHF. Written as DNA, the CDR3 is TGTGCCAGCAGCTTAGATCATTCCCAGCCCCAGCATTTT. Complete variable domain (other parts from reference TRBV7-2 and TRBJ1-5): GAGVSQSPSNKVTEKGKDVELRCDPISGHTALYWYRQSLGQGLEFLIYFQGNSAPDKSGLPSDRFSAERTGGSVSTLTIQRTQQEDSAVYLCASSLDHSQPQHFGDGTRLSIL.

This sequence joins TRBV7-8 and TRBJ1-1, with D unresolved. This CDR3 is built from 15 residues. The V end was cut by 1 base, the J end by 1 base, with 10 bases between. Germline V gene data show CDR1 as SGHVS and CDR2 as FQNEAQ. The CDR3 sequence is CASSLVPRGNTEAFF. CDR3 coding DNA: TGTGCCAGCAGCTTAGTCCCACGCGGGAACACTGAAGCTTTCTTT.

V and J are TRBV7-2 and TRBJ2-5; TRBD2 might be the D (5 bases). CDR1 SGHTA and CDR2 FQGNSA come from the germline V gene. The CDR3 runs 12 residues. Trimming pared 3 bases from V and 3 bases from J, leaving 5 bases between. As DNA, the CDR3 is TGTGCCAGCAGCTTGGGAGAAGAGACCCAGTACTTC. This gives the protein CASSLGEETQYF.

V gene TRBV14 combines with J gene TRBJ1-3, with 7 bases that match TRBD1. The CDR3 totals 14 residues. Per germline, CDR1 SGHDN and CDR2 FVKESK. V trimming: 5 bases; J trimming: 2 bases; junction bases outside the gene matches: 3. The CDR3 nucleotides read TGTGCCAGCAGCGAGGGGGCCGCTGGAAACACCATATATTTT. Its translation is CASSEGAAGNTIYF.

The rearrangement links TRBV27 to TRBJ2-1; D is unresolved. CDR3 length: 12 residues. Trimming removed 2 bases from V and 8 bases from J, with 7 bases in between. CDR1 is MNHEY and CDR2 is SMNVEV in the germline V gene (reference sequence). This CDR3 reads CASSLTMHEQFF. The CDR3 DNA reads TGTGCCAGCAGTTTAACTATGCATGAGCAGTTCTTC.

The CDR3 DNA sequence: TGTGCCAGCAGTTTCGGTACCGACGAGCAGTACTTC. Translated: CASSFGTDEQYF. The V gene is TRBV11-1, the J gene TRBJ2-7; D unclear. V was shortened by 6 bases and J by 5 bases, with 11 bases between the two germline ends. Per the germline V gene, CDR1 is SGHAT and CDR2 is FQDESV (reference sequence). The CDR3 covers 12 residues.